These 31 T cell receptor beta chains originate from one sample sequenced in a study of cytomegalovirus exposure and HLA in healthy donors (dated by TCRdb to 2017 to 2019). Receptor libraries were prepared by the immunoSEQ multiplex PCR assay. The multiplex PCR relied on a mix of 60 forward primers for TCR Vbeta segments and 13 reverse primers for TCR Jbeta segments. Imported from immuneACCESS, the table was reduced by TCRdb to in-frame sequences with V and J called. These copies leave out some clones; in studies compared against another copy, an unresolved V gene accounts for under half, and the cause of the remainder is not known. A total of about 160,000 clones appear in this sample, about 85% of them only once. The top ten clonotypes cover roughly 2.2% of the sample. Sequencing used PBMCs. The receptors were sampled from a man aged 18 to 35 in good health and CMV-seropositive.

The chain has TRBV10-3 and TRBJ2-1, with 11 bases identical to TRBD2. The length of the CDR3 is 16 residues. Losses at the gene ends were 7 bases for V and 0 bases for J; bases not matched to a gene: 5. Germline V lookup: CDR1 ENHRY, CDR2 SYGVKD. CDR3 loop: CAIKGTSGSSYNEQFF. CDR3 DNA: TGTGCCATCAAAGGGACTAGCGGAAGCTCCTACAATGAGCAGTTCTTC.

V is TRBV5-6 and J is TRBJ2-2; TRBD1 aligns across 10 bases. V was pared by 4 bases and J by 3 bases, with 3 bases of the junction left unmatched. The CDR3 is made up of 15 amino acids. The germline V gene encodes CDR1 SGHDT and CDR2 YYEEEE. CDR3 bases: TGTGCCAGCAGCGGAGACAGGGGGCACACCGGGGAGCTGTTTTTT. Its translation: CASSGDRGHTGELFF.

The chain couples TRBV6-6 to TRBJ2-2, with D perhaps matching TRBD2 (6 bases). V lost 6 bases, J lost 5 bases, and 13 bases lay in between. Germline V gene data show CDR1 as MNHNY and CDR2 as SVGAGI (reference sequence). The CDR3 contains 14 residues. The CDR3 sequence: CASSAWAGTGELFF. CDR3 bases: TGTGCCAGCAGCGCCTGGGCGGGGACCGGGGAGCTGTTTTTT.

The V and J genes are TRBV4-3 and TRBJ2-1; 10 positions agree with TRBD2. The CDR3 is 18 amino acids. V dropped 4 bases and J dropped 0; count of bases not matched to a gene: 9. The V gene's germline CDR1 is LGHNA and CDR2 YSLEER. Here the CDR3 reads CASSLASSGGFSYNEQFF. The CDR3 nucleotides read TGCGCCAGCAGCCTCGCCTCTAGCGGGGGCTTCTCCTACAATGAGCAGTTCTTC.

The chain combines TRBV4-3 with TRBJ2-7; TRBD2 aligns across 9 bases. The CDR3 sequence is 17 residues long. Germline-derived CDR1 and CDR2 are LGHNA and YSLEER. After removal of 1 base from V and 0 bases from J, the junction contained 7 bases not matched to a gene. CDR3 loop: CASSQGAGGWSSYEQYF. DNA of the CDR3: TGCGCCAGCAGCCAAGGAGCGGGGGGTTGGAGCTCCTACGAGCAGTACTTC.

This chain links TRBV14 with TRBJ2-7, with 9 bases identical to TRBD1. The V gene end was trimmed by 4 bases and the J gene end by 5 bases; junction bases not matched to a gene: 9. CDR3 length: 15 amino acids. Per germline, CDR1 SGHDN and CDR2 FVKESK. The CDR3 reads CASSPTGGRVDEQYF. As DNA, the CDR3 is TGTGCCAGCAGCCCGACAGGGGGTCGCGTCGACGAGCAGTACTTC.

Only a few counts were recorded for this clone. The J gene is TRBJ2-3, the V gene TRBV6-4; 12 positions match TRBD2. This CDR3 comprises 15 residues. J was trimmed by 1 base and V by 4 bases; bases with no gene match: 0. Germline CDR1 reads MRHNA; CDR2 reads SNTAGT. Here the CDR3 DNA reads TGTGCCAGCAGTGGGACTAGCGGGGGCACAGATACGCAGTATTTT. Translating it yields CASSGTSGGTDTQYF.

Only one count was recorded for this clone. This chain links TRBV5-5 with TRBJ1-6, with 9 bases lining up with TRBD1. J lost 10 bases, V lost 2 bases, and 4 bases had no gene match. Germline CDR1 SGHKS, CDR2 YYEKEE (reference sequence). This CDR3 spans 14 amino acids. The CDR3 region is CASSFGTGNSPLHF. DNA of the CDR3: TGTGCCAGCAGCTTTGGGACAGGGAACTCACCCCTCCACTTT.

This chain links TRBV21-1 with TRBJ1-1; the D call of TRBD1 is as the table states it, not checked on the DNA. TRBV21-1 is termed a pseudogene. The CDR3 has 14 residues. The CDR3 loop is CASSTWDSYTEAFF. In nucleotides, the CDR3 is TGTGCCAGCAGCACTTGGGACAGCTACACTGAAGCTTTCTTT.

This clone has a single count. V gene TRBV9 combines with J gene TRBJ2-3, with TRBD2 matching over 8 bases. Per the germline V gene, CDR1 is SGDLS and CDR2 is YYNGEE. The CDR3 loop spans 17 amino acids. J gave up 0 bases and V 0 bases, and 6 bases lay outside the gene matches. The chain's CDR3 is CASSVGGSGVSTDTQYF. In DNA, the CDR3 is TGTGCCAGCAGCGTAGGCGGTAGCGGGGTAAGCACAGATACGCAGTATTTT.

V usage is TRBV6-5 and J usage is TRBJ2-5, with 9 bases aligning to TRBD1. With the DNA end fitting TRBJ2-7 better, the J assignment may be wrong. Germline CDR1 MNHEY, CDR2 SVGAGI. The CDR3 has 14 amino acids. Here the CDR3 DNA reads TGTGCCAGCAGTTACACGGACAGGGGCTACGAGCAGTACTTC. It codes for CASSYTDRGYEQYF.

The V call is TRBV11-2, the J call TRBJ1-1; D is uncertain. Germline loops: CDR1 SGHAT, CDR2 FQNNGV. The CDR3 length is 13 residues. Between the trimmed V and J ends, which lost 1 base and 4 bases, there was a span of 7 bases. The CDR3 region has the DNA TGTGCCAGCAGCTTAGTTCAGATCACTGAAGCTTTCTTT. This encodes CASSLVQITEAFF.

On this clone itself: Additional DNA sequences in this sample encode the identical CDR3. J is TRBJ2-3 and V is TRBV11-3; D unclear. Germline values: CDR1 SGHNT, CDR2 YENEEA. Between the trimmed V and J ends, which lost 5 bases and 1 base, there was a span of 7 bases. The CDR3 has 13 amino acids. CDR3 in amino acids: CASSLSGTDTQYF. DNA of the CDR3: TGTGCCAGCAGCCTGTCGGGCACAGATACGCAGTATTTT.

The rearrangement joins TRBV5-4 to TRBJ2-7; 10 nucleotides line up with TRBD1. Per germline, CDR1 SGHNT and CDR2 YYREEE (reference sequence). The CDR3 has 16 residues. V trimming: 4 bases; J trimming: 2 bases; junction bases outside the gene matches: 9. CDR3: CASSLGGGQGAYEQYF. CDR3 bases: TGTGCCAGCAGCCTGGGGGGAGGACAGGGGGCCTACGAGCAGTACTTC.

The chain recombines TRBV9 with TRBJ2-5, with 8 bases matching TRBD2. V lost 3 bases and J lost 2; bases outside the gene matches: 6. Germline CDR1 SGDLS, CDR2 YYNGEE. CDR3 length equals 15 residues. This CDR3 reads CASSERGGRQETQYF. The CDR3 DNA is TGTGCCAGCAGCGAACGGGGGGGGCGACAAGAGACCCAGTACTTC.

V and J are TRBV11-3 and TRBJ2-7, with D tentatively TRBD1 (6 bases). Germline V gene data show CDR1 as SGHNT and CDR2 as YENEEA. V lost 5 bases, J lost 3 bases, and 14 bases lay in between. This CDR3 is built from 14 residues. The CDR3 bases are TGTGCCAGCAGCCCGGACAGAGGACTCTACGAGCAGTACTTC. Its translation: CASSPDRGLYEQYF.

V and J are TRBV29-1 and TRBJ1-5; D may be TRBD1 (6 bases). The CDR3 length is 13 residues. Germline lookup yields CDR1 SQVTM and CDR2 ANQGSEA. V lost 5 bases, J lost 2 bases, and 10 bases lay in between. CDR3 loop: CSVTDSGNQPQHF. Here the CDR3 DNA reads TGCAGCGTTACGGACAGCGGCAATCAGCCCCAGCATTTT.

This chain uses TRBV6-5 with TRBJ2-7; 12 bases fit TRBD1. After removal of 6 bases from V and 2 bases from J, the junction contained 5 bases not matched to a gene. The CDR3 sequence is 15 residues long. Germline CDR1 and CDR2: MNHEY and SVGAGI. CDR3 region: CASRRGDRGPYEQYF. In DNA form, the CDR3 reads TGTGCCAGCAGAAGGGGGGACAGGGGGCCCTACGAGCAGTACTTC.

This clone has only one observation. J is TRBJ1-1 and V is TRBV29-1, with D unclear. This CDR3 has 12 amino acids. Germline CDR1 SQVTM, CDR2 ANQGSEA. V lost 5 bases and J 1 base, leaving 8 bases between the germline ends. The CDR3 here is CSVRHKNTEAFF. CDR3 DNA sequence: TGCAGCGTTCGACACAAGAACACTGAAGCTTTCTTT. Drawing the rest from reference TRBV29-1 and TRBJ1-1, the complete variable domain is SAVISQKPSRDICQRGTSLTIQCQVDSQVTMMFWYRQQPGQSLTLIATANQGSEATYESGFVIDKFPISRPNLTFSTLTVSNMSPEDSSIYLCSVRHKNTEAFFGQGTRLTVV.

The chain recombines TRBV5-6 with TRBJ2-6, with D possibly matching TRBD2 (6 bases). The V gene lost 5 bases and the J gene lost 2 bases, with 17 bases spanning the gap. Germline CDR1 reads SGHDT; CDR2 reads YYEEEE. The CDR3 runs 17 residues. The CDR3 DNA reads as TGTGCCAGCAGATTCCTAGCGAACGTCCCTGGGGCCAACGTCCTGACTTTC. Amino acids: CASRFLANVPGANVLTF.

V and J are TRBV10-3 and TRBJ1-3, with a tentative D call TRBD1 (6 bases). Germline V lookup: CDR1 ENHRY, CDR2 SYGVKD. V was trimmed by 6 bases and J by 0 bases, leaving 9 bases between them. CDR3 length: 14 residues. The DNA of the CDR3 is TGTGCCATCAGCAGGGGCGACTCTGGAAACACCATATATTTT. This translates into CAISRGDSGNTIYF.

A note on this clone: This sample includes further DNA sequences coding for the same CDR3. The rearrangement links TRBV9 to TRBJ1-5; the match to TRBD1 covers 7 bases. Germline V gene data show CDR1 as SGDLS and CDR2 as YYNGEE. This CDR3 is built from 15 residues. Trimming removed 4 bases from V and 0 bases from J; junction bases left unmatched: 4. DNA of the CDR3: TGTGCCAGCAGCAAAGGGACAGTTAGCAATCAGCCCCAGCATTTT. Amino acid sequence: CASSKGTVSNQPQHF.

The chain links TRBV29-1 to TRBJ2-7; 12 nucleotides line up with TRBD1. The CDR3 totals 12 residues. J lost 6 bases, V lost 7 bases, and 4 bases had no gene match. The germline V gene has CDR1 SQVTM and CDR2 ANQGSEA. CDR3 residues: CSAGDRGREQYF. In DNA, the CDR3 is TGCAGCGCCGGGGACAGGGGGCGCGAGCAGTACTTC.

The chain couples TRBV7-9 to TRBJ1-4, with D possibly TRBD1 on 6 matching bases. Germline CDR1 SEHNR, CDR2 FQNEAQ (reference sequence). Trimming stripped 4 bases from V and 5 bases from J, with 20 bases between. The CDR3 has 17 residues. The chain's CDR3 is CASSSTDPGHQNEKLFF. CDR3 DNA: TGTGCCAGCAGCTCCACCGACCCGGGACACCAGAATGAAAAACTGTTTTTT.

The rearrangement uses TRBV6-5 and TRBJ1-2, with D possibly matching TRBD1 (5 bases). Between the trimmed V and J ends, which lost 0 bases and 7 bases, there was a span of 12 bases. This CDR3 is built from 14 residues. The germline V gene has CDR1 MNHEY and CDR2 SVGAGI. CDR3 nucleotide sequence: TGTGCCAGCAGTTACTCGACAGCTAGGGGTGGCTACACCTTC. Encoded protein: CASSYSTARGGYTF.

The V and J genes are TRBV7-2 and TRBJ2-3, with D maybe TRBD1 (5 bases). The V end lost 6 bases, the J end lost 2 bases, and 15 bases lay between the germline ends. Per the germline V gene, CDR1 is SGHTA and CDR2 is FQGNSA. This CDR3 is 15 amino acids long. The CDR3 is CASSQSGHTTDTQYF. The DNA for the CDR3 is TGTGCCAGCAGTCAATCAGGGCATACCACAGATACGCAGTATTTT.

This chain connects TRBV4-3 to TRBJ1-4; D call uncertain. Germline loops: CDR1 LGHNA, CDR2 YSLEER. CDR3 length equals 13 residues. V gave up 0 bases and J gave up 12 bases, with 11 bases separating them. This chain's CDR3 is CASSQDISEQLFF. CDR3 in DNA: TGCGCCAGCAGCCAAGATATATCCGAGCAACTGTTTTTT.

The V and J genes are TRBV6-5 and TRBJ2-7; 8 nucleotides line up with TRBD2. The CDR3 contains 16 residues. Losses at the gene ends were 0 bases for V and 3 bases for J; bases not matched to a gene: 7. Germline V gene sequence: CDR1 MNHEY, CDR2 SVGAGI. DNA for the CDR3: TGTGCCAGCAGTTACTCGATCCTCCGGGGGGGCTACGAGCAGTACTTC. This codes for CASSYSILRGGYEQYF.

The chain employs TRBV11-2 and TRBJ2-7; D uncertain. V shed 5 bases and J shed 2 bases, with 19 bases lying between them. CDR1 and CDR2 (germline): SGHAT, FQNNGV. The CDR3 is made up of 16 amino acids. The CDR3 DNA follows: TGTGCCAGCAGCCCTTCGTTGTCAGTCCTTACCTACGAGCAGTACTTC. Protein sequence: CASSPSLSVLTYEQYF.

The chain carries TRBV7-9 and TRBJ2-1; 7 positions match TRBD1. Germline V gene data show CDR1 as SEHNR and CDR2 as FQNEAQ (reference sequence). This CDR3 contains 16 residues. V trimming: 3 bases; J trimming: 3 bases; junction bases outside the gene matches: 8. The CDR3 DNA is TGTGCCAGCAGCTTCAGACCCGGGACAGACTACAATGAGCAGTTCTTC. Its translation: CASSFRPGTDYNEQFF.

This CDR3 is CASSLWTSGVSYEQYF. The CDR3 DNA is TGTGCCAGCAGCTTGTGGACTAGCGGGGTTAGCTACGAGCAGTACTTC. This rearrangement joins TRBV5-6 to TRBJ2-5; 12 nucleotides agree with TRBD2. The DNA end is a closer match to TRBJ2-7, so the J assignment may be wrong. The CDR3 has 16 amino acids. CDR1 and CDR2 from the germline V gene are SGHDT and YYEEEE.